This TCR beta chain came from a study of T cells in Graves' hyperthyroidism and ophthalmopathy. Study-level points and caveats: Ophthalmopathy and stable hyperthyroidism were told apart by a 13 V-J model. Most expanded thyroid clonotypes above 0.001 recurred in blood.

Graves' hyperthyroidism was deemed stable given no ophthalmopathy progression within 18 months. Based on clinical symptoms, serum thyroxine and TRAb, thyroid ultrasound and orbital computed tomography, diagnoses were reached. This clonotype was seen at least ten times. Its antigen is not known. The CDR3 regions of TCR beta were amplified from RNA transcripts. First-round RT-PCR with HTBI primers amplified the TCR CDR3 region. TCRdb recomputed calls from the multiplex PCR reads with MiXCR, one row per CDR3 protein. The top ten clones hold around 8% of a sample with a few hundred thousand distinct CDR3 sequences, around 46% of them seen once. Per the germline V gene, CDR1 is LGHNT and CDR2 is FRNRAP. This CDR3 has 15 residues. V shed 7 bases, J shed 0 bases, and the junction held 9 bases outside the gene matches.

The rearrangement uses TRBV12-5 and TRBJ2-7; 7 bases are a match to TRBD2. Sequencing input: peripheral blood or thyroid tissue (not recorded which). The sequence was obtained from a woman between 18 and 29 years old with Graves' hyperthyroidism. The DNA for the CDR3 is TGTGCTAGTGTCATAAGCGGGATTAGCTCCTACGAGCAGTACTTC. Translation: CASVISGISSYEQYF.